These 19 T cell receptor beta chains originate from one sample sequenced in a study of lymphopenia after photon versus proton radiotherapy. Libraries were prepared by immunoSEQ multiplex PCR; TCRdb keeps only in-frame clonotypes and omits some of them. The sample has roughly 30,000 clones, 94% seen once. This specimen was peripheral blood, taken from a patient treated with photon-based radiotherapy. These receptors all stem from a woman aged 45-65 years with cholangiocarcinoma.

The chain carries TRBV2 and TRBJ1-3; 7 nucleotides match TRBD1. With V trimmed by 2 bases and J by 4 bases, 23 bases remained unmatched. Germline V gene sequence: CDR1 SNHLY, CDR2 FYNNEI. This CDR3 has 21 residues. The CDR3 loop is CASSEFRVTRAGTEVGNTIYF. The CDR3, as DNA: TGTGCCAGCAGTGAATTTAGAGTCACGCGGGCCGGGACAGAGGTCGGAAACACCATATATTTT.

This sequence joins TRBV2 and TRBJ2-1; D might be TRBD1 (5 bases). There are 17 residues in the CDR3. The V gene's germline CDR1 is SNHLY and CDR2 FYNNEI. Trimming cost V 6 bases and J 3 bases, with 21 bases left between them. The CDR3 sequence is CASSRVGPLPGYNEQFF. The CDR3 DNA reads TGTGCCAGCAGCAGGGTCGGACCTCTACCGGGCTACAATGAGCAGTTCTTC.

The rearrangement uses TRBV30 and TRBJ1-4; 9 bases map to TRBD1. The CDR3 spans 14 residues. Germline V gene lookup returns CDR1 GTSNPN and CDR2 SVGIG (reference sequence). J was trimmed by 5 bases and V by 4 bases; bases with no gene match: 5. The CDR3 is CAWTTGGANEKLFF. The CDR3 DNA reads as TGTGCCTGGACCACAGGGGGCGCGAATGAAAAACTGTTTTTT. The complete variable domain, with remaining parts taken from reference TRBV30 and TRBJ1-4, reads SQTIHQWPATLVQPVGSPLSLECTVEGTSNPNLYWYRQAAGRGLQLLFYSVGIGQISSEVPQNLSASRPQDRQFILSSKKLLLSDSGFYLCAWTTGGANEKLFFGSGTQLSVL.

This clone is labeled medium-sized. Other DNA sequences in the same sample also yield this CDR3. The rearrangement joins TRBV5-1 to TRBJ2-7; D could derive from TRBD1 or TRBD2 (5 bases each). The CDR3 loop spans 15 amino acids. Germline-derived CDR1 and CDR2 are SGHRS and YFSETQ. With 4 bases removed from V and 2 bases from J, the gap between germline ends came to 16 bases. The CDR3 DNA reads TGCGCCAGCAGCCCCGGGACCCTGCCTCCCTACGAGCAGTACTTC. This encodes CASSPGTLPPYEQYF.

The rearrangement joins TRBV5-5 to TRBJ1-1, with D possibly being TRBD1 (5 bases). The CDR3 is 16 residues long. Germline CDR1 SGHKS, CDR2 YYEKEE (reference sequence). V gave up 4 bases and J gave up 4 bases, with 20 bases separating them. The CDR3 loop is CASSPFPGEGGTEAFF. The CDR3 nucleotides read TGTGCCAGCAGCCCATTCCCGGGGGAGGGAGGCACTGAAGCTTTCTTT.

The gene calls are TRBV25-1 and TRBJ1-2, with a tentative D call TRBD1 (5 bases). V dropped 1 base and J dropped 6 bases, with 6 bases sitting between them. The CDR3 loop spans 12 amino acids. From germline, CDR1 is MGHDK and CDR2 SYGVNS. The CDR3 sequence is CASSEWGDGYTF. The DNA of the CDR3 is TGTGCCAGCAGTGAATGGGGGGATGGCTACACCTTC.

This clone was found a few times. The chain carries TRBV7-2 and TRBJ1-4, with a possible D match to TRBD1 (6 bases). V shed 1 base and J shed 3 bases, with 12 bases lying between them. The CDR3 is 16 residues long. Per the germline V gene, CDR1 is SGHTA and CDR2 is FQGNSA. CDR3 sequence reads: CASSLGAGVANEKLFF. The DNA of the CDR3 is TGTGCCAGCAGCTTAGGGGCAGGGGTGGCTAATGAAAAACTGTTTTTT.

The V and J genes are TRBV19 and TRBJ1-4; 8 nucleotides match TRBD1. J gave up 4 bases and V 4 bases, and 2 bases lay outside the gene matches. Germline V gene data show CDR1 as LNHDA and CDR2 as SQIVND (reference sequence). The CDR3 has 14 residues. CDR3 DNA sequence: TGTGCCAGTAGTAGACAGGGGATTAATGAAAAACTGTTTTTT. This codes for CASSRQGINEKLFF.

The genes are TRBV6-5 and TRBJ1-5, with D uncertain. The V gene's germline CDR1 is MNHEY and CDR2 SVGAGI. The V end lost 0 bases, the J end lost 1 base, and 7 bases lay between the germline ends. The CDR3 loop spans 15 amino acids. The DNA of the CDR3 is TGTGCCAGCAGTTACTCGAGCCAGAGCAATCAGCCCCAGCATTTT. This codes for CASSYSSQSNQPQHF.

This chain joins TRBV7-2 and TRBJ2-1; unclear D gene. Germline V gene lookup returns CDR1 SGHTA and CDR2 FQGNSA. The length of the CDR3 is 11 residues. Deletions cut 4 bases from V and 3 bases from J, with 1 base between. The CDR3 DNA follows: TGTGCCAGCAGCTACTACAATGAGCAGTTCTTC. Its protein product is CASSYYNEQFF.

The chain combines TRBV6-5 with TRBJ2-3; 8 nucleotides match TRBD2. The CDR3 has 13 residues. Germline V gene lookup returns CDR1 MNHEY and CDR2 SVGAGI. The V gene end was trimmed by 6 bases and the J gene end by 6 bases; junction bases not matched to a gene: 5. CDR3: CASRSGGADTQYF. The CDR3 DNA is TGTGCCAGCAGAAGCGGGGGTGCGGATACGCAGTATTTT.

This chain connects TRBV4-2 to TRBJ2-3, with TRBD2 matching 13 bases. V shed 0 bases, J shed 5 bases, and the junction held 8 bases outside the gene matches. Per germline, CDR1 LGHNA and CDR2 YNFKEQ. The CDR3 runs 18 residues. The CDR3 DNA sequence: TGTGCCAGCAGCCAAGATCCAGGACTAGCGGGGGTGAAAGATACGCAGTATTTT. Amino acids: CASSQDPGLAGVKDTQYF.

The chain employs TRBV5-4 and TRBJ1-2; D is undetermined. CDR1 SGHNT and CDR2 YYREEE come from the germline V gene (reference sequence). Deletions cut 0 bases from V and 2 bases from J, with 8 bases between. This CDR3 is built from 14 residues. The CDR3 is CASSLDPENYGYTF. The CDR3 coding sequence is TGTGCCAGCAGCTTGGACCCGGAGAACTATGGCTACACCTTC.

The chain couples TRBV6-1 to TRBJ1-4; D is possibly TRBD1 (5 bases). The CDR3 extends over 13 amino acids. The germline V gene encodes CDR1 MNHNS and CDR2 SASEGT. Trimming pared 6 bases from V and 5 bases from J, leaving 10 bases between. CDR3 in DNA: TGTGCCAGCAGGGACATTTTAAATGAAAAACTGTTTTTT. This gives the protein CASRDILNEKLFF.

J is TRBJ2-1 and V is TRBV2; TRBD2 might be the D (6 bases). Germline-derived CDR1 and CDR2 are SNHLY and FYNNEI. Between the trimmed V and J ends, which lost 8 bases and 0 bases, there was a span of 17 bases. The CDR3 extends over 16 amino acids. CDR3 amino acids: CASHGRGAGSYNEQFF. DNA for the CDR3: TGTGCCAGCCATGGCCGCGGGGCGGGCTCCTACAATGAGCAGTTCTTC. Based on the CDR3 plus reference TRBV2 and TRBJ2-1, the full variable domain is EPEVTQTPSHQVTQMGQEVILRCVPISNHLYFYWYRQILGQKVEFLVSFYNNEISEKSEIFDDQFSVERPDGSNFTLKIRSTKLEDSAMYFCASHGRGAGSYNEQFFGPGTRLTVL.

The V call is TRBV6-6, the J call TRBJ1-2; D unresolved. V lost 5 bases and J 8 bases, leaving 12 bases between the germline ends. CDR1 and CDR2 (germline): MNHNY, SVGAGI (reference sequence). This CDR3 has 12 residues. The CDR3 DNA reads as TGTGCCAGCAGTCTTACTCGGGAAGGCTACACCTTC. Translation gives CASSLTREGYTF.

CDR3 DNA: TGTGCCAGCAGGGCGGGCAGAGGACTAAAATATGGCTACACCTTC. Translated, it gives CASRAGRGLKYGYTF. The rearrangement uses TRBV2 and TRBJ1-2; D gene unclear. V lost 6 bases to trimming and J lost 5 bases, with 19 bases between them. CDR3 length: 15 residues. In germline, CDR1 is SNHLY, CDR2 FYNNEI.

This clone has a single count. J is TRBJ1-1 and V is TRBV7-9, with a possible D match to TRBD1 (6 bases). Trimming shortened V by 5 bases and J by 4 bases, and 17 bases separated the two germline ends. Germline V gene lookup returns CDR1 SEHNR and CDR2 FQNEAQ (reference sequence). The CDR3 totals 15 residues. CDR3 in amino acids: CASSQHRDIATEAFF. Written as DNA, the CDR3 is TGTGCCAGCAGCCAACACCGGGACATAGCCACTGAAGCTTTCTTT.

CDR3 bases: TGTGCCAGCAGCTTGGCAGGGACGAATGAAAAACTGTTTTTT. Its protein product is CASSLAGTNEKLFF. The rearrangement uses TRBV7-2 and TRBJ1-4; tentatively, D is TRBD1 (5 bases). Germline loops: CDR1 SGHTA, CDR2 FQGNSA. The CDR3 extends over 14 amino acids. V was cut by 3 bases and J by 5 bases, with 10 bases left in between. The full variable domain, completed using reference TRBV7-2 and TRBJ1-4, is GAGVSQSPSNKVTEKGKDVELRCDPISGHTALYWYRQSLGQGLEFLIYFQGNSAPDKSGLPSDRFSAERTGGSVSTLTIQRTQQEDSAVYLCASSLAGTNEKLFFGSGTQLSVL.